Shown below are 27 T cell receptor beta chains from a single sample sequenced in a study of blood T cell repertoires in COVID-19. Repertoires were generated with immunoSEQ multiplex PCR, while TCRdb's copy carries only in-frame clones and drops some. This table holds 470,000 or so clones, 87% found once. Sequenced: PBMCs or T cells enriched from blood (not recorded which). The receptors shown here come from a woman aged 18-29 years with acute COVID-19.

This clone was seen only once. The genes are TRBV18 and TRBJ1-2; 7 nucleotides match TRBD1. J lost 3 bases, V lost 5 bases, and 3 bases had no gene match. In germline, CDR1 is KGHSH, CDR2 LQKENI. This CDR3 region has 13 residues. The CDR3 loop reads CASSSGQDYGYTF. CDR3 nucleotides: TGTGCCAGCTCATCCGGACAGGACTATGGCTACACCTTC.

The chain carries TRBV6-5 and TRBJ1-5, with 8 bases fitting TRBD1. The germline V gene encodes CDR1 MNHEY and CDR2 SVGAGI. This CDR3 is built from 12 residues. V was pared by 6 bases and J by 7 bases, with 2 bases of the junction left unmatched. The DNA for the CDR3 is TGTGCCAGCAGGACAGGGGAACAGCCCCAGCATTTT. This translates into CASRTGEQPQHF.

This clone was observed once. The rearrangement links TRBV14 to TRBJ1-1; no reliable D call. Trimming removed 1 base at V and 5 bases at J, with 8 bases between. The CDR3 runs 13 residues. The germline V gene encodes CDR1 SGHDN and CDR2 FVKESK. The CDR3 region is CASSQGRVTEAFF. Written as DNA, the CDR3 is TGTGCCAGCAGCCAAGGCCGGGTTACTGAAGCTTTCTTT.

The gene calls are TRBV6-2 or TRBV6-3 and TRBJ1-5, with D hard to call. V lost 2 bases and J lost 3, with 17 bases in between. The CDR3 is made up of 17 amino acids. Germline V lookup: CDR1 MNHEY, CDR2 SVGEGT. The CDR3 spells CASSYPGDGTPNQPQHF. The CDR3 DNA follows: TGTGCCAGCAGTTACCCAGGCGACGGCACCCCCAATCAGCCCCAGCATTTT.

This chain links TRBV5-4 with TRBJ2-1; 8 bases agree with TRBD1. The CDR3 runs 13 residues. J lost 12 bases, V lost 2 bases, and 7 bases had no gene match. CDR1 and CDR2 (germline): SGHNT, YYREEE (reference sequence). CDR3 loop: CASSLTQGGGQFF. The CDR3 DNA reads TGTGCCAGCAGCTTAACACAGGGGGGAGGGCAGTTCTTC.

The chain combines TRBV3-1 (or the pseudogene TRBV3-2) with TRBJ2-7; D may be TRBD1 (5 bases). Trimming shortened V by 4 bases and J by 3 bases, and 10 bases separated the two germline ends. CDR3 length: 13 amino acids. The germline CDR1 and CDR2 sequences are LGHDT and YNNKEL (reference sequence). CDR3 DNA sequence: TGTGCCAGCAGCCTGCGACAGAACTACGAGCAGTACTTC. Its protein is CASSLRQNYEQYF.

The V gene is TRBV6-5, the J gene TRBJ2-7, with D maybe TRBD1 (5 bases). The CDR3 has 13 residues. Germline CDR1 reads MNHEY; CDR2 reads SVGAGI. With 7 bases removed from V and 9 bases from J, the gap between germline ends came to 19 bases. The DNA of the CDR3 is TGTGCCAGCACTCGGACACCTTCTTTGGGGCAGTACTTC. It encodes CASTRTPSLGQYF.

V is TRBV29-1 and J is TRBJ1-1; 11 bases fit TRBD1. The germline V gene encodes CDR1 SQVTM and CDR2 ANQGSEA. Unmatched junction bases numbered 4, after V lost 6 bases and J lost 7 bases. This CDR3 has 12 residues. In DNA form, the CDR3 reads TGCAGCGTGATAGGGACAGGGGGTGAAGCTTTCTTT. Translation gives CSVIGTGGEAFF.

The CDR3, as DNA: TGTGCCAGCAGCGGAGGGACAGTTACCCAAGAGACCCAGTACTTC. Translated: CASSGGTVTQETQYF. V usage is TRBV9 and J usage is TRBJ2-5; 7 nucleotides match TRBD1. V lost 3 bases and J lost 1; bases outside the gene matches: 6. In germline, CDR1 is SGDLS, CDR2 YYNGEE. CDR3 size: 15 residues. The full variable domain, rest sourced from reference TRBV9 and TRBJ2-5, is DSGVTQTPKHLITATGQRVTLRCSPRSGDLSVYWYQQSLDQGLQFLIQYYNGEERAKGNILERFSAQQFPDLHSELNLSSLELGDSALYFCASSGGTVTQETQYFGPGTRLLVL.

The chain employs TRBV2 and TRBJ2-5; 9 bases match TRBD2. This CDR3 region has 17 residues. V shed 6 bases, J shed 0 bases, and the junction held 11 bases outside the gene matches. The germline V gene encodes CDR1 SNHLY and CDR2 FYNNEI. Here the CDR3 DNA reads TGTGCCAGCAGAGATTTAGCGGGAGATCGGTACCAAGAGACCCAGTACTTC. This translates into CASRDLAGDRYQETQYF.

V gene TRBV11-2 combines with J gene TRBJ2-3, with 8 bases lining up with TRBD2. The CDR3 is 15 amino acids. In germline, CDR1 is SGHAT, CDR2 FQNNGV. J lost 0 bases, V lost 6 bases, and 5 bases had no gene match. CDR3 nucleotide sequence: TGTGCCAGCAGGAAGCGGGAGAGCAGCACAGATACGCAGTATTTT. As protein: CASRKRESSTDTQYF.

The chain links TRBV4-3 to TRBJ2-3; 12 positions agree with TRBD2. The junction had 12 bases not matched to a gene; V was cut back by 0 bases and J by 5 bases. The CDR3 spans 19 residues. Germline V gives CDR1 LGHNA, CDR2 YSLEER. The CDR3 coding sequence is TGCGCCAGCAGCCAAGAGGCGTCCCTAGCGGGAGGGCCCCGAGATACGCAGTATTTT. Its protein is CASSQEASLAGGPRDTQYF.

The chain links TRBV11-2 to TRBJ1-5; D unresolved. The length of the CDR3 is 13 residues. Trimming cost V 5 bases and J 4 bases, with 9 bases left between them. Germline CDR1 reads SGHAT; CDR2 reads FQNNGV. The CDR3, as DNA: TGTGCCAGCAGCATATCTCGGAATCAGCCCCAGCATTTT. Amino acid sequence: CASSISRNQPQHF. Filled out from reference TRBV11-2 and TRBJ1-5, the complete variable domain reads EAGVAQSPRYKIIEKRQSVAFWCNPISGHATLYWYQQILGQGPKLLIQFQNNGVVDDSQLPKDRFSAERLKGVDSTLKIQPAKLEDSAVYLCASSISRNQPQHFGDGTRLSIL.

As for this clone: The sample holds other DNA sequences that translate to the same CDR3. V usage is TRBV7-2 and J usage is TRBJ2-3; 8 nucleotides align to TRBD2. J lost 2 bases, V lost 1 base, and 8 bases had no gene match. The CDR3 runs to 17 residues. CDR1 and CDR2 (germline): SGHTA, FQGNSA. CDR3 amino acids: CASSLGRLAGSTDTQYF. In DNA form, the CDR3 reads TGTGCCAGCAGCTTAGGGCGGCTAGCGGGCTCCACAGATACGCAGTATTTT.

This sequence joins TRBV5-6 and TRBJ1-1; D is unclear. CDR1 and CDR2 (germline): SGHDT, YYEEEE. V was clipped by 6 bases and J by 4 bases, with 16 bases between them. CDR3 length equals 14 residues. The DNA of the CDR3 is TGTGCCAGCACCGCTGGAGGCTGGGGCACTGAAGCTTTCTTT. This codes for CASTAGGWGTEAFF.

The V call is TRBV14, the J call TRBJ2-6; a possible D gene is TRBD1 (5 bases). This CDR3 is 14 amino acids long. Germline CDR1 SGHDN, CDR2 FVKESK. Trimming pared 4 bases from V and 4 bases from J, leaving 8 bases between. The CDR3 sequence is CASSRQSGANVLTF. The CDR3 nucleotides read TGTGCCAGCAGCCGACAGTCGGGGGCCAACGTCCTGACTTTC. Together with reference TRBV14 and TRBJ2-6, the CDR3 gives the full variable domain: EAGVTQFPSHSVIEKGQTVTLRCDPISGHDNLYWYRRVMGKEIKFLLHFVKESKQDESGMPNNRFLAERTGGTYSTLKVQPAELEDSGVYFCASSRQSGANVLTFGAGSRLTVL.

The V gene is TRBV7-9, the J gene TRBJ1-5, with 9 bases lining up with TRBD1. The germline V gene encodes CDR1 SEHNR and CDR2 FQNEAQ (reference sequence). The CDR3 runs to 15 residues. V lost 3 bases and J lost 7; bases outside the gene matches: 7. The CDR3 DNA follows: TGTGCCAGCAGCTTGGGGACAGGGCAAAGGCAGCCCCAGCATTTT. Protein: CASSLGTGQRQPQHF.

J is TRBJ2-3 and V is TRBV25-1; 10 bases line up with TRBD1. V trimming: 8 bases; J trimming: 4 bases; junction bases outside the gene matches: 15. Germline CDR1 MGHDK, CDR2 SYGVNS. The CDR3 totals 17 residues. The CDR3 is CASGGNLGDRGADTQYF. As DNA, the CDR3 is TGTGCCAGCGGTGGAAATTTGGGGGACAGGGGAGCAGATACGCAGTATTTT. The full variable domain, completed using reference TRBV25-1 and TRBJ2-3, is EADIYQTPRYLVIGTGKKITLECSQTMGHDKMYWYQQDPGMELHLIHYSYGVNSTEKGDLSSESTVSRIRTEHFPLTLESARPSHTSQYLCASGGNLGDRGADTQYFGPGTRLTVL.

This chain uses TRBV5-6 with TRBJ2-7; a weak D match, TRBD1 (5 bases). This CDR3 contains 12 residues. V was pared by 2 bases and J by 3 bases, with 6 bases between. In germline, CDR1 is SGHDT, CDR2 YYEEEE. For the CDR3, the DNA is TGTGCCAGCAGCTTTCAGGGCTACGAGCAGTACTTC. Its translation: CASSFQGYEQYF.

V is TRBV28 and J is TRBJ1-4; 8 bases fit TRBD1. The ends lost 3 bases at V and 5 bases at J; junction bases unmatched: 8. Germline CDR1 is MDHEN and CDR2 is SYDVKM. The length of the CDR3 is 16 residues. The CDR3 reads CASSFLGTGGNEKLFF. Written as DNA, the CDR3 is TGTGCCAGCAGTTTTCTGGGGACAGGCGGGAATGAAAAACTGTTTTTT. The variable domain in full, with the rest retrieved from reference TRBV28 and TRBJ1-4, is DVKVTQSSRYLVKRTGEKVFLECVQDMDHENMFWYRQDPGLGLRLIYFSYDVKMKEKGDIPEGYSVSREKKERFSLILESASTNQTSMYLCASSFLGTGGNEKLFFGSGTQLSVL.

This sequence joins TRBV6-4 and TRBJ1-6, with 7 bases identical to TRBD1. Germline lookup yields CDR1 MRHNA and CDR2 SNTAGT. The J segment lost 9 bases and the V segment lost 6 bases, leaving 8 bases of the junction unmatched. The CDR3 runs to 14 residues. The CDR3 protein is CASRAGTDTSPLHF. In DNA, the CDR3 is TGTGCCAGCAGAGCCGGGACAGATACTTCACCCCTCCACTTT.

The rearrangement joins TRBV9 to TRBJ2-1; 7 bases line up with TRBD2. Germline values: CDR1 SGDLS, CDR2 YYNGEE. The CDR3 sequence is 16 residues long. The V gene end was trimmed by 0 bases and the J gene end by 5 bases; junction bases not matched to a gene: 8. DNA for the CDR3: TGTGCCAGCAGCGTAGCTATCCTAGCGGAGGACAATGAGCAGTTCTTC. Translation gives CASSVAILAEDNEQFF.

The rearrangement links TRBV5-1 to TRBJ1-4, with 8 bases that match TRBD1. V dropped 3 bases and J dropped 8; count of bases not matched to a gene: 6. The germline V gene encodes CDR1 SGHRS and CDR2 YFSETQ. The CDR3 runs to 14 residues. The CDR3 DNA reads TGCGCCAGCAGCTATGGACAGGGTAGAGAAAAACTGTTTTTT. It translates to CASSYGQGREKLFF.

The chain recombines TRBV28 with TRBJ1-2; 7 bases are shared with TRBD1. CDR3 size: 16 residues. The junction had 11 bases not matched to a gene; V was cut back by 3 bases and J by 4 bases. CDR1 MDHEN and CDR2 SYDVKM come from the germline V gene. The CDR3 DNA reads TGTGCCAGCAGTTTCCCCGGAGGGGGCGAAGGCTATGGCTACACCTTC. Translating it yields CASSFPGGGEGYGYTF.

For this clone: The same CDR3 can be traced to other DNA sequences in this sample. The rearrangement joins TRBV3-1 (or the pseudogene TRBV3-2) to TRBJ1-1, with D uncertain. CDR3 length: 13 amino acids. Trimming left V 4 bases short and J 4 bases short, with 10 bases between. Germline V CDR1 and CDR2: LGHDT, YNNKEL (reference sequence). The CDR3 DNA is TGTGCCAGCAGCCGAGCGGAGGGCACTGAAGCTTTCTTT. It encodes CASSRAEGTEAFF.

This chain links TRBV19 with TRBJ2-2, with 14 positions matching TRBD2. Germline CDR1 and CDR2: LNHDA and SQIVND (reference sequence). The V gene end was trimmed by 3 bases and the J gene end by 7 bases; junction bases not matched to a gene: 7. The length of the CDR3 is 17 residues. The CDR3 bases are TGTGCCAGTAGTATGGAAGGACTAGCGGGAGGTATCGGGGAGCTGTTTTTT. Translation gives CASSMEGLAGGIGELFF.

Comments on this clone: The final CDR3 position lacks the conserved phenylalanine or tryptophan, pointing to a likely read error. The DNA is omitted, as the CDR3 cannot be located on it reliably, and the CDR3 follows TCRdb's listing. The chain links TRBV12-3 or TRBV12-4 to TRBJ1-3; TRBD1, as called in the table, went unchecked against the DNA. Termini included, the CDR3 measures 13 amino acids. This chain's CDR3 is CASSLAGSGQAFY.